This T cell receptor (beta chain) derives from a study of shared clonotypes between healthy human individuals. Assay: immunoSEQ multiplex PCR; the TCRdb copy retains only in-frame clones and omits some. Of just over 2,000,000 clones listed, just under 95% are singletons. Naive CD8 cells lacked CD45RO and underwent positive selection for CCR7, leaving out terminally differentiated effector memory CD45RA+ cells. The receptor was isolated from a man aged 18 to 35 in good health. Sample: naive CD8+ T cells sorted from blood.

The CDR3 DNA is TGCAGCGTTGTGGCAGACGATTTTAACTATGGCTACACCTTC. Residues: CSVVADDFNYGYTF. The chain carries TRBV29-1 and TRBJ1-2, with no clear D. V gave up 4 bases and J gave up 1 base, with 13 bases separating them. Looked up from germline, CDR1 is SQVTM and CDR2 is ANQGSEA. The length of the CDR3 is 14 residues.